This section outlines one T cell receptor (beta chain) sequence together with its context. This record comes from a study of blood T cell repertoires in COVID-19. Measured with immunoSEQ multiplex PCR; TCRdb has only the in-frame clones, and not every one. Of 150,000 to 180,000 clones detected, roughly four fifths appear once; the ten largest clones hold roughly 29%. Per the germline V gene, CDR1 is SGHTA and CDR2 is FQGTGA. The CDR3 contains 14 residues. V lost 4 bases to trimming and J lost 7 bases; unmatched junction nucleotides: 1. The receptor was isolated from a woman aged 55-70 years with acute or convalescent COVID-19. Source material: peripheral blood. The chain combines TRBV7-3 with TRBJ1-6; 10 bases align to TRBD1. The CDR3 sequence is CASSWTGGNSPLHF. CDR3 in DNA: TGTGCCAGCAGCTGGACAGGGGGGAATTCACCCCTCCACTTT. Full variable domain (remainder filled in from reference TRBV7-3 and TRBJ1-6): GAGVSQTPSNKVTEKGKYVELRCDPISGHTALYWYRQSLGQGPEFLIYFQGTGAADDSGLPNDRFFAVRPEGSVSTLKIQRTERGDSAVYLCASSWTGGNSPLHFGNGTRLTVT.